This entry features one T cell receptor (beta chain) sequence. These data belong to a study of human CD8 memory T cell subsets. Construction of TCR beta libraries was accomplished by means of UMI-labeled 5' RACE. Reprocessing the 5' RACE reads, TCRdb reports a single entry for every CDR3 protein and omits DNA. Its listing shows about 6,200 distinct CDR3 sequences. Sequenced material: CD8+ effector memory T cells (TEM) sorted from PBMCs. The subset denotes: effector memory CD8 T cells, CCR7- CD45RO+ CD95+. The sequence came from a human donor in good health.

CDR3 protein: CASSHQTIGTEAFF. The rearrangement uses TRBV4-1 and TRBJ1-1. The CDR3 has 14 residues. Germline assignment: CDR1 MGHRA and CDR2 YSYEKL.